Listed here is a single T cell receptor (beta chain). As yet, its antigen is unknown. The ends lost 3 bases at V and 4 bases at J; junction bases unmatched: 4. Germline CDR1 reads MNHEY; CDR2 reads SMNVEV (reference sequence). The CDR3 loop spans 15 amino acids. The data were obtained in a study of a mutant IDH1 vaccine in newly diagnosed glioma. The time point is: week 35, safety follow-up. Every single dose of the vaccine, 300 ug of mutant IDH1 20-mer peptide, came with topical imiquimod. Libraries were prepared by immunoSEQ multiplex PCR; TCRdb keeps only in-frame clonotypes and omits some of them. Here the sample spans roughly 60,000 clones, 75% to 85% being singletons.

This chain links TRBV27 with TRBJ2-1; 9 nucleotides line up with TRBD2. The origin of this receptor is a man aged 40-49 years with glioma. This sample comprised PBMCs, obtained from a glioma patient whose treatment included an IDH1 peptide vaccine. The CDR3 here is CASSFFSGGYNEQFF. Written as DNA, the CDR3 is TGTGCCAGCAGTTTTTTCAGCGGGGGGTACAATGAGCAGTTCTTC.